This T cell receptor (beta chain) came from a study of shared clonotypes between healthy human individuals. Whole-study findings and limits: The expectation was that sequencing depth would affect clonotype sharing among donors. What rarefaction showed was incomplete sorted-subset sequencing despite large depth. The generation probabilities recorded for non-shared clonotypes fell below those of clonotypes shared by all four donors.

With regard to this clone: Its antigen is unknown.

The repertoire was sequenced with immunoSEQ multiplex PCR; TCRdb's copy has only in-frame clones and lacks some. The sample records roughly 2,300,000 clones, around 90% being singletons. Study donors comprised healthy, HIV-negative adults devoid of recent acute infection or vaccination. V gave up 7 bases and J gave up 1 base; unmatched junction bases: 12. The CDR3 totals 17 residues. Germline V gene data show CDR1 as ENHRY and CDR2 as SYGVKD. The chain uses TRBV10-3 and TRBJ2-7; 11 bases fit TRBD1. The clonotype was recovered from a man between 18 and 29 years old in good health. Some clones in this sample may be carry-over from other donors' samples. Input material: naive CD4+ T cells from PBMCs. The subset denotes: CD45RA+ positively selected. In DNA form, the CDR3 reads TGTGCCATCACCCAGGGCAGGGGGACAGGGGGGTCCTACGAGCAGTACTTC. It encodes CAITQGRGTGGSYEQYF.